This entry is about one T cell receptor beta chain. Its antigen is unidentified. With V trimmed by 6 bases and J by 1 base, 8 bases remained unmatched. The CDR3 totals 15 residues. This sample was taken from a study of blood T cells in healthy people across ages. Findings of the study overall: A strong correlation was seen between TCR beta diversity and naive T cell percentage.

For the second PCR, which ran for about 7 to 11 cycles, a sample-barcoded 5' primer and a J-beta primer mix were used. TCRdb passed the 5' RACE reads through MiXCR, listing each CDR3 protein once. The top ten clones hold 11% of a sample with roughly 1,500,000 distinct CDR3 sequences, roughly a third of them seen once. This TCR derives from a young woman in good health. V usage is TRBV12-3 or TRBV12-4 and J usage is TRBJ1-1; TRBD1 aligns across 7 bases. The sequenced sample was blood. CDR3 nucleotide sequence: TGTGCCAGCAGACAAGACAGGGTAGGGAACACTGAAGCTTTCTTT. This gives the protein CASRQDRVGNTEAFF.